This T cell receptor beta chain was sequenced during a study of blood T cell repertoires in COVID-19. As originally analysed: Estimation of nucleated cell counts was performed using reference gene primer amplification. Method: immunoSEQ multiplex PCR; TCRdb's copy keeps in-frame clones and lacks some. Clone size and the V and J calls come from that table; the DNA yielded D and trimming. This table holds about 88,000 clones, about nine tenths found once. A note on this clone: The sample carries other DNA sequences with the same CDR3.

The germline CDR1 and CDR2 sequences are KGHDR and SFDVKD. This CDR3 region has 12 residues. V lost 7 bases and J lost 4; bases outside the gene matches: 1. Sequences were obtained from peripheral blood. This chain connects TRBV24-1 to TRBJ2-5; the match to TRBD1 covers 8 bases. This TCR derives from a man aged 18 to 30 with COVID-19, enrolled during active disease. Here the CDR3 reads CATSGQGETQYF. The CDR3 DNA reads TGTGCCACCAGCGGACAGGGAGAGACCCAGTACTTC.